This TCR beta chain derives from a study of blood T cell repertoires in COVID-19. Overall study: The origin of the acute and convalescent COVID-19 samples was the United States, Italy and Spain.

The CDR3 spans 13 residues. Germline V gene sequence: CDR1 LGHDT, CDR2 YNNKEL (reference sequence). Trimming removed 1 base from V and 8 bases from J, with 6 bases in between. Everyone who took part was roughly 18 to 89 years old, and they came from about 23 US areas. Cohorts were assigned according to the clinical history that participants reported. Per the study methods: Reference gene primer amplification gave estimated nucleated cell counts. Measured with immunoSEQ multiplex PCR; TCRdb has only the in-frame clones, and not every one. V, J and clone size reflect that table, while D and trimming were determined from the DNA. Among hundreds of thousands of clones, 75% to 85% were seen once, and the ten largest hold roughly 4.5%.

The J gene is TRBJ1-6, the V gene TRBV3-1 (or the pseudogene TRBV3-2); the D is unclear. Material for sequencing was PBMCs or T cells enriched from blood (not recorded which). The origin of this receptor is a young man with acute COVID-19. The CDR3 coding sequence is TGTGCCAGCAGCCAAGGGCCTCATTCACCCCTCCACTTT. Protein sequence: CASSQGPHSPLHF.